This TCR beta chain is drawn from a study of blood T cell repertoires in COVID-19. On the study more broadly: The study drew acute and convalescent COVID-19 samples from the United States, Italy and Spain. Sample material is recorded as cDNA or gDNA derived from T cells, B-cell-depleted T cells, or PBMCs.

This clone was counted between two and nine times. Seattle patient enrollment occurred during active infection, with longitudinal follow-up thereafter. The CDR3 extends over 14 amino acids. V was clipped by 6 bases and J by 3 bases, with 14 bases between them. From germline, CDR1 is LNHDA and CDR2 SQIVND (reference sequence). The protocol was immunoSEQ multiplex PCR, while the TCRdb copy is restricted to in-frame clones and leaves out a portion. Counted here are roughly 160,000 clones, 85% occurring once; the ten biggest clones make up 6.5% to 9.5%. The sequence derives from a woman of 80 years or more with COVID-19, enrolled during active disease. The V gene is TRBV19, the J gene TRBJ1-2, with D tentatively TRBD1 (6 bases). The sequenced material came from peripheral blood. The DNA of the CDR3 is TGTGCCAGTAGCCGATTACAGGGAGACTATGGCTACACCTTC. This encodes CASSRLQGDYGYTF.